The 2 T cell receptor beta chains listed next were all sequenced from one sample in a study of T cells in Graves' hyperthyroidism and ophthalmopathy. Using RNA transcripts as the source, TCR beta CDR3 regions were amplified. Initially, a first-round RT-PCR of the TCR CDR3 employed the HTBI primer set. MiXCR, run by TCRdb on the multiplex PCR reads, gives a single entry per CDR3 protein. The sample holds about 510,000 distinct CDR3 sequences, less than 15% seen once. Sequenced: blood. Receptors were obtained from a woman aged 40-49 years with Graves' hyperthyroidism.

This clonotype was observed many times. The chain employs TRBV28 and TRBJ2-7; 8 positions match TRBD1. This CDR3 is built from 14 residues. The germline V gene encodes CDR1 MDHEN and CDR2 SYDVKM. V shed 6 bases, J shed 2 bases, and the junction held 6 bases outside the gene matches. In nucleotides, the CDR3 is TGTGCCAGCAGCTTAGCAGGGGGCGCCTACGAGCAGTACTTC. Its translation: CASSLAGGAYEQYF.

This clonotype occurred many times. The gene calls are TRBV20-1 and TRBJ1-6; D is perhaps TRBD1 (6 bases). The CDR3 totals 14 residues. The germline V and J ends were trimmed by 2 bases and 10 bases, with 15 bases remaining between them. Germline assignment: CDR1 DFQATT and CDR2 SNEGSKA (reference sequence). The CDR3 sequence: CSARLGAQRSPLHF. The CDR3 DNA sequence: TGCAGTGCTAGATTGGGGGCGCAGCGGTCACCCCTCCACTTT.